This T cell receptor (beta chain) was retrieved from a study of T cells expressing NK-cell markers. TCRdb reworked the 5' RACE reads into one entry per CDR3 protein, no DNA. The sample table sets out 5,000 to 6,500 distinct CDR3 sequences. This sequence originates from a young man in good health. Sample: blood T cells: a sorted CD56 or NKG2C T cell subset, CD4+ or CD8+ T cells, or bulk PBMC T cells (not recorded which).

The CDR3: CASSLGLIYNEQFF. The rearrangement joins TRBV7-6 to TRBJ2-1. CDR1 and CDR2 (germline): SGHVS, FNYEAQ. The CDR3 is 14 amino acids.